This TCR beta chain appears in the sequencing data of a study of Tregs in tolerant kidney transplant recipients. Using immunoSEQ multiplex PCR, the repertoire was profiled, and TCRdb retains in-frame clones only, with some absent. Of under 100,000 clones detected, approximately 90% appear once; the ten largest clones hold 4.7%. Material for sequencing was CD8+ T cells from blood. The origin of this receptor is a human donor in good health.

CDR3 DNA: TGCAGCGCCGCCGGGACAGGGGATCCCACTGAAGCTTTCTTT. This gives the protein CSAAGTGDPTEAFF. J is TRBJ1-1 and V is TRBV29-1; 10 bases align to TRBD1. The germline V gene has CDR1 SQVTM and CDR2 ANQGSEA. The CDR3 contains 14 residues. J lost 4 bases, V lost 7 bases, and 9 bases had no gene match. Together with reference TRBV29-1 and TRBJ1-1, the CDR3 gives the full variable domain: SAVISQKPSRDICQRGTSLTIQCQVDSQVTMMFWYRQQPGQSLTLIATANQGSEATYESGFVIDKFPISRPNLTFSTLTVSNMSPEDSSIYLCSAAGTGDPTEAFFGQGTRLTVV.